These 32 T cell receptor beta chains share one sample of origin, sequenced in a study of blood T cells in healthy people across ages. Sample-barcoded 5' priming and a J-beta primer mix drove a second PCR of roughly 7 to 11 cycles. MiXCR, applied by TCRdb to the 5' RACE reads, yields one record per CDR3 protein. The sample consists of almost 800,000 distinct CDR3 sequences, roughly 64% of them appearing once. Source material: blood. These receptors were obtained from a man younger than 40 in good health.

The rearrangement joins TRBV12-3 or TRBV12-4 to TRBJ2-5; D might be TRBD2 (6 bases). Trimming cost V 6 bases and J 3 bases, with 14 bases left between them. There are 14 residues in the CDR3. The CDR3 DNA reads TGTGCCAGCAGCCCTCGGGGGTCAAAAGAGACCCAGTACTTC. It specifies CASSPRGSKETQYF.

This clonotype was picked up a small number of times. The rearrangement joins TRBV28 to TRBJ1-2, with a weak D call TRBD1 (6 bases). This CDR3 is 15 amino acids long. Trimming shortened V by 2 bases and J by 2 bases, and 12 bases separated the two germline ends. From germline, CDR1 is MDHEN and CDR2 SYDVKM. The CDR3 DNA is TGTGCCAGCAGTTTAGGAGGGGGACTCAACTATGGCTACACCTTC. Translated, it gives CASSLGGGLNYGYTF.

Regarding this clonotype: One end of the junction is discordant with germline, which a read error may explain. This CDR3 is CAGSQGTQGPNYGYTF. The CDR3 DNA follows: TGTGCCGGCAGCCAAGGCACCCAGGGGCCTAACTATGGCTACACCTTC. The rearrangement joins TRBV4-2 to TRBJ1-2; D perhaps matches TRBD1 (6 bases). The CDR3 spans 16 residues. From germline, CDR1 is LGHNA and CDR2 YNFKEQ.

This clonotype was observed at least ten times. The CDR3 protein is CSAADGQAYEQYF. CDR3 DNA: TGCAGTGCTGCCGACGGCCAGGCCTACGAGCAGTACTTC. The rearrangement joins TRBV20-1 to TRBJ2-7, with unresolved D. This CDR3 contains 13 residues. V was pared by 5 bases and J by 2 bases, with 13 bases between. CDR1 is DFQATT and CDR2 is SNEGSKA in the germline V gene (reference sequence).

The genes are TRBV11-2 and TRBJ2-5, with 9 bases lining up with TRBD1. The junction had 8 bases not matched to a gene; V was cut back by 1 base and J by 5 bases. Germline values: CDR1 SGHAT, CDR2 FQNNGV. The CDR3 has 16 amino acids. This CDR3 reads CASSLGWTGEAETQYF. DNA of the CDR3: TGTGCCAGCAGCTTAGGTTGGACAGGGGAGGCGGAGACCCAGTACTTC.

The chain carries TRBV27 and TRBJ1-2; D not certain. V lost 5 bases, J lost 6 bases, and 16 bases lay in between. The germline CDR1 and CDR2 sequences are MNHEY and SMNVEV (reference sequence). The CDR3 runs to 14 residues. In DNA form, the CDR3 reads TGTGCCAGCAGTCCCGCTCTGGGAATAGATGGCTACACCTTC. Protein sequence: CASSPALGIDGYTF.

The J gene is TRBJ1-2, the V gene TRBV14, with TRBD1 matching 9 bases. This CDR3 region has 13 residues. Germline lookup yields CDR1 SGHDN and CDR2 FVKESK. V gave up 4 bases and J gave up 7 bases; unmatched junction bases: 4. CDR3 bases: TGTGCCAGCAGCCTAACAGGGGGCCGTGGCTACACCTTC. Protein product: CASSLTGGRGYTF.

V gene TRBV11-3 combines with J gene TRBJ2-1, with 7 bases lining up with TRBD2. The CDR3 is made up of 13 amino acids. The germline CDR1 and CDR2 sequences are SGHNT and YENEEA. With V trimmed by 5 bases and J by 10 bases, 8 bases remained unmatched. CDR3 in amino acids: CASSKSGGGEQFF. As DNA, the CDR3 is TGTGCCAGCAGCAAATCGGGGGGAGGGGAGCAGTTCTTC.

V and J are TRBV6-5 and TRBJ2-1, with 8 bases identical to TRBD1. The tail of the sequence fits TRBJ2-7 better, so the J call may be wrong. CDR3 size: 15 residues. CDR1 is MNHEY, CDR2 SVGAGI, per germline. The CDR3 DNA sequence: TGTGCCAGAAGACCCCAGACGGGACAGGACTACGAGCAGTACTTC. This codes for CARRPQTGQDYEQYF.

The chain joins TRBV2 to TRBJ2-1; D unclear. Trimming left V 4 bases short and J 7 bases short, with 11 bases between. The CDR3 consists of 13 residues. The germline V gene encodes CDR1 SNHLY and CDR2 FYNNEI. The CDR3 DNA follows: TGTGCCAGCAGTGGAACCCCAGATAATGAGCAGTTCTTC. Its protein is CASSGTPDNEQFF.

This clonotype turned up a few times. The chain links TRBV6-2 or TRBV6-3 to TRBJ1-1; weak D call: TRBD1 (5 bases). V lost 6 bases, J lost 0 bases, and 17 bases lay in between. Germline CDR1 is MNHEY and CDR2 is SVGEGT. CDR3 length equals 16 residues. The DNA of the CDR3 is TGTGCCAGCAGATTATGGGGGGACCCCATGAACACTGAAGCTTTCTTT. This translates into CASRLWGDPMNTEAFF.

This clonotype showed up just a few times. The chain's CDR3 is CASSLARGDHEQYF. CDR3 nucleotides: TGTGCCAGCAGCTTAGCGCGCGGGGACCACGAGCAGTACTTC. The chain combines TRBV7-2 with TRBJ2-4; TRBD2 might be the D (6 bases). The J call could be wrong; TRBJ2-7 is a better fit for the DNA end. Germline values: CDR1 SGHTA, CDR2 FQGNSA. This CDR3 spans 14 amino acids.

This clonotype was seen a few times. The chain combines TRBV27 with TRBJ2-1; 11 bases line up with TRBD1. The CDR3 is 15 amino acids. V shed 4 bases and J 4 bases; nucleotides not matched to a gene: 3. In germline, CDR1 is MNHEY, CDR2 SMNVEV (reference sequence). CDR3 nucleotides: TGTGCCAGCAGTTCCGGGACAGGGGGGTACAATGAGCAGTTCTTC. It yields the protein CASSSGTGGYNEQFF.

J is TRBJ1-2 and V is TRBV4-3, with unresolved D. The V and J ends lost 0 bases and 5 bases respectively, with 13 bases between them. Germline V gene data show CDR1 as LGHNA and CDR2 as YSLEER. The length of the CDR3 is 15 residues. The CDR3 protein is CASSQDRTPGYGYTF. DNA of the CDR3: TGCGCCAGCAGCCAAGATAGAACTCCGGGATATGGCTACACCTTC.

The rearrangement links TRBV6-5 to TRBJ2-1; D is unresolved. This CDR3 spans 16 amino acids. Germline V gene data show CDR1 as MNHEY and CDR2 as SVGAGI. The V gene lost 2 bases and the J gene lost 0 bases, with 11 bases spanning the gap. This CDR3 is CASSYTDLDSYNEQFF. The CDR3 nucleotides are TGTGCCAGCAGTTACACCGACCTGGACTCCTACAATGAGCAGTTCTTC.

The J gene is TRBJ2-5, the V gene TRBV13; 16 positions match TRBD2. The CDR3 totals 19 residues. Germline lookup yields CDR1 PRHDT and CDR2 FYEKMQ (reference sequence). The V gene end was trimmed by 5 bases and the J gene end by 0 bases; junction bases not matched to a gene: 9. DNA for the CDR3: TGTGCCAGCAGCCTTGGGGGGACTAGCGGGAGGGCGTACCAAGAGACCCAGTACTTC. It is translated as CASSLGGTSGRAYQETQYF.

The chain has TRBV6-6 and TRBJ2-3, with D unclear. V gave up 6 bases and J gave up 7 bases, with 11 bases separating them. Germline V gene lookup returns CDR1 MNHNY and CDR2 SVGAGI (reference sequence). The CDR3 is 12 residues long. The CDR3 DNA reads as TGTGCCAGCAGGTACGTCGGAAATACGCAGTATTTT. This gives the protein CASRYVGNTQYF.

The V and J genes are TRBV2 and TRBJ2-5; TRBD2 agrees at 10 bases. Losses at the gene ends were 7 bases for V and 0 bases for J; bases not matched to a gene: 11. Germline CDR1 is SNHLY and CDR2 is FYNNEI. The CDR3 is 17 residues long. CDR3 loop: CASMSASGGSHQETQYF. As DNA, the CDR3 is TGTGCCAGCATGTCGGCTAGCGGGGGCTCCCACCAAGAGACCCAGTACTTC.

This clonotype was seen more than once but under ten times. This chain links TRBV5-1 with TRBJ2-6, with TRBD1 matching over 7 bases. From germline, CDR1 is SGHRS and CDR2 YFSETQ. V trimming: 2 bases; J trimming: 4 bases; junction bases outside the gene matches: 9. This CDR3 is 17 amino acids long. The chain's CDR3 is CASSLMTGNSGANVLTF. The CDR3 DNA sequence: TGCGCCAGCAGCTTAATGACAGGGAATTCGGGGGCCAACGTCCTGACTTTC.

The J gene is TRBJ2-1, the V gene TRBV2; D assignment may be TRBD1 or TRBD2 (5 bases each). CDR1 is SNHLY and CDR2 is FYNNEI in the germline V gene. This CDR3 comprises 12 residues. V was cut by 7 bases and J by 8 bases, with 12 bases left in between. The CDR3 DNA follows: TGTGCCAGCACCCGACGGGACGATGAGCAGTTCTTC. Translation gives CASTRRDDEQFF.

In this sample, this clonotype turned up a few times. This chain links TRBV6-5 with TRBJ2-5; TRBD2 aligns across 11 bases. TRBJ2-7 explains the end of the DNA better; the J call may be wrong. The CDR3 runs 18 residues. The germline V gene has CDR1 MNHEY and CDR2 SVGAGI. CDR3 loop: CASRYRILTSGRAYEQYF. In DNA form, the CDR3 reads TGTGCCAGCAGATACAGGATACTAACTAGCGGGAGAGCCTACGAGCAGTACTTC.

The chain combines TRBV12-3 or TRBV12-4 with TRBJ1-1; the D is unclear. The CDR3 consists of 14 residues. The V and J ends lost 0 bases and 1 base respectively, with 6 bases between them. CDR3 residues: CASSLAAGNTEAFF. Written as DNA, the CDR3 is TGTGCCAGCAGTTTAGCGGCGGGGAACACTGAAGCTTTCTTT.

V and J are TRBV6-2 or TRBV6-3 and TRBJ1-5; a weak D match, TRBD1 (5 bases). The CDR3 loop spans 14 amino acids. Per the germline V gene, CDR1 is MNHEY and CDR2 is SVGEGT. Trimming took 5 bases from V and 4 from J, leaving 12 bases between them. The CDR3 region has the DNA TGTGCCAGCAGTAAGCTTCAGGGAAATCAGCCCCAGCATTTT. Its translation is CASSKLQGNQPQHF.

This clonotype came up once. The genes are TRBV6-2 or TRBV6-3 and TRBJ2-4; D perhaps matches TRBD2 (6 bases). Germline CDR1 and CDR2: MNHEY and SVGEGT. There are 14 residues in the CDR3. Between the trimmed V and J ends, which lost 7 bases and 6 bases, there was a span of 16 bases. CDR3 residues: CASTQVLAGNIQYF. CDR3 in DNA: TGTGCCAGCACTCAAGTACTAGCCGGAAACATTCAGTACTTC.

This rearrangement joins TRBV6-2 or TRBV6-3 to TRBJ2-5; 14 bases align to TRBD2. V shed 0 bases, J shed 2 bases, and the junction held 2 bases outside the gene matches. This CDR3 region has 17 residues. Looked up from germline, CDR1 is MNHEY and CDR2 is SVGEGT. The CDR3 DNA sequence: TGTGCCAGCAGTTACTCCTGGACTAGCGGGAGGCAAGAGACCCAGTACTTC. This translates into CASSYSWTSGRQETQYF.

This sequence joins TRBV3-1 and TRBJ2-3; D unresolved. V gave up 7 bases and J gave up 5 bases, with 13 bases separating them. The CDR3 loop spans 13 amino acids. CDR1 and CDR2 from the germline V gene are LGHDT and YNNKEL (reference sequence). Written as DNA, the CDR3 is TGTGCCAGCACCCGGCTAGGCATAGATACGCAGTATTTT. Encoded protein: CASTRLGIDTQYF.

This clonotype showed up just a few times. The chain has TRBV14 and TRBJ2-3, with D unresolved. Per germline, CDR1 SGHDN and CDR2 FVKESK. Trimming shortened V by 1 base and J by 2 bases, and 10 bases separated the two germline ends. The CDR3 is 15 amino acids. The CDR3 here is CASSQVPANTDTQYF. The CDR3 nucleotides are TGTGCCAGCAGCCAAGTTCCAGCTAACACAGATACGCAGTATTTT.

This rearrangement joins TRBV20-1 to TRBJ2-7; D is unresolved. This CDR3 region has 13 residues. Looked up from germline, CDR1 is DFQATT and CDR2 is SNEGSKA (reference sequence). The V end lost 7 bases, the J end lost 1 base, and 14 bases lay between the germline ends. Here the CDR3 DNA reads TGCAGTGTGAGACAACGGAGATCCTACGAGCAGTACTTC. Its translation: CSVRQRRSYEQYF.

This chain joins TRBV7-9 and TRBJ1-1; 11 bases match TRBD1. Germline CDR1 and CDR2: SEHNR and FQNEAQ (reference sequence). With 5 bases clipped from V and 5 bases from J, the junction kept 10 bases outside the gene matches. The CDR3 is 16 residues long. The CDR3 DNA reads as TGTGCCAGCAGCCGACGGACAGGGGGCTGGGGGACTGAAGCTTTCTTT. This gives the protein CASSRRTGGWGTEAFF.

The chain has TRBV7-2 and TRBJ2-1, with 11 bases identical to TRBD1. With V trimmed by 5 bases and J by 9 bases, 15 bases remained unmatched. Germline loops: CDR1 SGHTA, CDR2 FQGNSA. The CDR3 loop spans 17 amino acids. CDR3 bases: TGTGCCAGCAGCCCCCATCGTCCCGGGACAGGGGGAAGTGAGCAGTTCTTC. It translates to CASSPHRPGTGGSEQFF.

This clonotype was seen a few times. The chain employs TRBV29-1 and TRBJ2-3; D ambiguous. The CDR3 totals 8 residues. Germline assignment: CDR1 SQVTM and CDR2 ANQGSEA. The CDR3 reads CTTDTQYF. The CDR3 region has the DNA TGCACCACAGATACGCAGTATTTT.

The chain links TRBV7-2 to TRBJ2-7; 8 nucleotides match TRBD1. J lost 2 bases, V lost 5 bases, and 8 bases had no gene match. CDR1 is SGHTA and CDR2 is FQGNSA in the germline V gene. The CDR3 extends over 15 amino acids. The CDR3 bases are TGTGCCAGCAGCACTAGACAGGGGTACCCCTACGAGCAGTACTTC. It codes for CASSTRQGYPYEQYF.